Listed below are T cell receptor beta chains from one sample, sequenced in a study of cytomegalovirus exposure and HLA in healthy donors. Some clones are missing from TCRdb's copy, which holds only in-frame ones; the method was immunoSEQ multiplex PCR. Here the sample spans over 60,000 clones, approximately 96% being singletons. Sequenced: PBMCs. These receptors were collected from a young woman in good health and CMV-seropositive. The CDR3 runs from the conserved cysteine through the conserved F or W. A D gene is named only where the DNA matches it firmly. The listing skips clone size in some rows; elsewhere it reads once, few, many or a size class.

CDR3 DNA: TGTGCCAGCAGTTTTCCCACGACCGGAGCCTACACCTTC
CDR3 protein: CASSFPTTGAYTF
V gene: TRBV28
D gene: .
J gene: TRBJ1-2
clone size: once

CDR3 DNA: TGCGCCAGCAGCCAACCCCTCGGGGCGGGAGGGCCCTACAATGAGCAGTTCTTC
CDR3 protein: CASSQPLGAGGPYNEQFF
V gene: TRBV4-1
D gene: TRBD2
J gene: TRBJ2-1
clone size: once

CDR3 DNA: TGTGCCAGCAGCCCGCTCGGACTAGCGGGAACAAGGTCCTACAATGAGCAGTTCTTC
CDR3 protein: CASSPLGLAGTRSYNEQFF
V gene: TRBV11-2
D gene: TRBD2
J gene: TRBJ2-1
clone size: .

CDR3 DNA: TGTGCCAGCTTCGACAGGGTAGGCTACGAGCAGTACTTC
CDR3 protein: CASFDRVGYEQYF
V gene: TRBV28
D gene: TRBD1
J gene: TRBJ2-7
clone size: .

CDR3 DNA: TGTGCCAGCAGTTCAGACAGGGGTGGAGGCTATGGCTACACCTTC
CDR3 protein: CASSSDRGGGYGYTF
V gene: TRBV6-5
D gene: TRBD1
J gene: TRBJ1-2
clone size: once

CDR3 DNA: TGTGCCAGCAGCTTCCTAGTCGGTGGCACAGATACGCAGTATTTT
CDR3 protein: CASSFLVGGTDTQYF
V gene: TRBV7-8
D gene: .
J gene: TRBJ2-3
clone size: .

CDR3 DNA: TGTGCCAGCAGTTCACGTAGCGGGAGGTTGGAGACCCAGTACTTC
CDR3 protein: CASSSRSGRLETQYF
V gene: TRBV7-3
D gene: TRBD2
J gene: TRBJ2-5
clone size: .

CDR3 DNA: TGTGCCAGCAGTTTATCTGGGGGCGACTCTGGAAACACCATATATTTT
CDR3 protein: CASSLSGGDSGNTIYF
V gene: TRBV28
D gene: .
J gene: TRBJ1-3
clone size: .

CDR3 DNA: TGTGCCAGCAGCCCGGGGACTAGCAGATACAATGAGCAGTTCTTC
CDR3 protein: CASSPGTSRYNEQFF
V gene: TRBV9
D gene: TRBD2
J gene: TRBJ2-1
clone size: .

CDR3 DNA: TGTGCCAGCCTGGTGAGGCTAGCGGGAGACAATGAGCAGTTCTTC
CDR3 protein: CASLVRLAGDNEQFF
V gene: TRBV2
D gene: TRBD2
J gene: TRBJ2-1
clone size: .

CDR3 DNA: TGTGCCAGCAGCCCTGCAGTGTCTGGGGCCAACGTCCTGACTTTC
CDR3 protein: CASSPAVSGANVLTF
V gene: TRBV7-2
D gene: .
J gene: TRBJ2-6
clone size: .

CDR3 DNA: TGCGCCAGCAGCCAAGATCGGGCGGGACGGGACGGGGAGCTGTTTTTT
CDR3 protein: CASSQDRAGRDGELFF
V gene: TRBV4-3
D gene: .
J gene: TRBJ2-2
clone size: .

CDR3 DNA: TGTGCCAGCAGCGACACCCCCGGGACAGGGGGTGAAAAACTGTTTTTT
CDR3 protein: CASSDTPGTGGEKLFF
V gene: TRBV7-6
D gene: TRBD1
J gene: TRBJ1-4
clone size: .

CDR3 DNA: TGTGCCAGCAGTTCGGACAGGGGGTTCTCCTACGAGCAGTACTTC
CDR3 protein: CASSSDRGFSYEQYF
V gene: TRBV28
D gene: TRBD1
J gene: TRBJ2-7
clone size: .

CDR3 DNA: TGCGCCAGCAGCCAAGTTCACCCCGGGGGACTTGGGATCTACAATGAGCAGTTCTTC
CDR3 protein: CASSQVHPGGLGIYNEQFF
V gene: TRBV4-1
D gene: .
J gene: TRBJ2-1
clone size: .

CDR3 DNA: TGTGCCAGTAGTCCGGGACAGGGAGGATCCTACGAGCAGTACTTC
CDR3 protein: CASSPGQGGSYEQYF
V gene: TRBV19
D gene: TRBD1
J gene: TRBJ2-7
clone size: .

CDR3 DNA: TGTGCCAGCAGTGAAAACCGGGACAGGGAACAAGAGACCCAGTACTTC
CDR3 protein: CASSENRDREQETQYF
V gene: TRBV25-1
D gene: TRBD1
J gene: TRBJ2-5
clone size: .

CDR3 DNA: TGTGCCAGCAGTTTAGGAGGGGGCCAAGATACGCAGTATTTT
CDR3 protein: CASSLGGGQDTQYF
V gene: TRBV28
D gene: .
J gene: TRBJ2-3
clone size: .

CDR3 DNA: TGTGCCAGCAGCTTAGCTTACAGGCGAGGCACCGGGGAGCTGTTTTTT
CDR3 protein: CASSLAYRRGTGELFF
V gene: TRBV7-6
D gene: .
J gene: TRBJ2-2
clone size: .

CDR3 DNA: TGTGCCAGCAGTTTAGAAGACCGGAGTCGAGAAAAACTGTTTTTT
CDR3 protein: CASSLEDRSREKLFF
V gene: TRBV28
D gene: .
J gene: TRBJ1-4
clone size: .

CDR3 DNA: TGTGCCACCAGCAGAGTCAGATTCACAGATACGCAGTATTTT
CDR3 protein: CATSRVRFTDTQYF
V gene: TRBV15
D gene: .
J gene: TRBJ2-3
clone size: .

CDR3 DNA: TGTGCCAGCAGTGAGGACAGGGAACGGGACACTGAAGCTTTCTTT
CDR3 protein: CASSEDRERDTEAFF
V gene: TRBV25-1
D gene: TRBD1
J gene: TRBJ1-1
clone size: .

CDR3 DNA: TGCGCCAGCAGCCTGATCAGACAGGGGCCGCGGGGGGGCATTCAGTACTTC
CDR3 protein: CASSLIRQGPRGGIQYF
V gene: TRBV5-1
D gene: .
J gene: TRBJ2-4
clone size: .

CDR3 DNA: TGTGCCAGCAGCTTAGCAGCGGGATTAGGTCCCGGGGAGCTGTTTTTT
CDR3 protein: CASSLAAGLGPGELFF
V gene: TRBV7-2
D gene: TRBD2
J gene: TRBJ2-2
clone size: few

CDR3 DNA: TGCGCCAGCAGCTTGGCCAGTAGCGCCACAGATACGCAGTATTTT
CDR3 protein: CASSLASSATDTQYF
V gene: TRBV5-1
D gene: .
J gene: TRBJ2-3
clone size: once

CDR3 DNA: TGTGCCAGCAGTTCCCAGCGGGGACAATACTACGAGCAGTACTTC
CDR3 protein: CASSSQRGQYYEQYF
V gene: TRBV6-5
D gene: .
J gene: TRBJ2-7
clone size: few

CDR3 DNA: TGCGCCAGCAGCCAAGATGGCGGGGGGGGCTACGAGCAGTACTTC
CDR3 protein: CASSQDGGGGYEQYF
V gene: TRBV4-1
D gene: TRBD2
J gene: TRBJ2-7
clone size: .

CDR3 DNA: TGTGCCAGCAAGGGAAGTAGCGGCACAGATACGCAGTATTTT
CDR3 protein: CASKGSSGTDTQYF
V gene: TRBV6-6
D gene: .
J gene: TRBJ2-3
clone size: .

CDR3 DNA: TGTGCCAGTAGTACCGGGTTCAGCACAGATACGCAGTATTTT
CDR3 protein: CASSTGFSTDTQYF
V gene: TRBV19
D gene: .
J gene: TRBJ2-3
clone size: .

CDR3 DNA: TGTGCCAGCAGTACTCAAGCCCGGCTGGCGGGAGGGACCTACAATGAGCAGTTCTTC
CDR3 protein: CASSTQARLAGGTYNEQFF
V gene: TRBV2
D gene: TRBD2
J gene: TRBJ2-1
clone size: .

CDR3 DNA: TGTGCCAGCAGCTTTACACCCAATCAGCCCCAGCATTTT
CDR3 protein: CASSFTPNQPQHF
V gene: TRBV5-4
D gene: .
J gene: TRBJ1-5
clone size: .

CDR3 DNA: TGTGCCAGCAGCCCTCCATATGCGGGGGACGAGCAGTACTTC
CDR3 protein: CASSPPYAGDEQYF
V gene: TRBV28
D gene: TRBD2
J gene: TRBJ2-7
clone size: .

CDR3 DNA: TGTGCCAGCGGGACAGGGCGGAATCAGCCCCAGCATTTT
CDR3 protein: CASGTGRNQPQHF
V gene: TRBV6-5
D gene: TRBD1
J gene: TRBJ1-5
clone size: .

CDR3 DNA: TGTGCCAGCAGCCCAAAGGATAGGACTAGCGATTACGAGCAGTACTTC
CDR3 protein: CASSPKDRTSDYEQYF
V gene: TRBV9
D gene: TRBD2
J gene: TRBJ2-7
clone size: .

CDR3 DNA: TGTGCCAGCAGATCCTACTACGAGCAGTACTTC
CDR3 protein: CASRSYYEQYF
V gene: TRBV28
D gene: .
J gene: TRBJ2-7
clone size: .

CDR3 DNA: TGCAGCGTCCGACAGGGGTCCTACGAGCAGTACTTC
CDR3 protein: CSVRQGSYEQYF
V gene: TRBV29-1
D gene: TRBD1
J gene: TRBJ2-7
clone size: once

CDR3 DNA: TGTGCCAGCAGTGAAGCGCTCGGGGGGCAGGGGCGTCAGCCCCAGCATTTT
CDR3 protein: CASSEALGGQGRQPQHF
V gene: TRBV6-1
D gene: .
J gene: TRBJ1-5
clone size: .

CDR3 DNA: TGTGCCAGCAGTCCACCCGGGACAGGAGCGAATAACTATGGCTACACCTTC
CDR3 protein: CASSPPGTGANNYGYTF
V gene: TRBV28
D gene: TRBD1
J gene: TRBJ1-2
clone size: .

CDR3 DNA: TGTGCCAGCAGCACTAGCGGGGGAGACTACGAGCAGTACTTC
CDR3 protein: CASSTSGGDYEQYF
V gene: TRBV9
D gene: TRBD2
J gene: TRBJ2-7
clone size: .

CDR3 DNA: TGTGCCAGCAGCTTAGGGTCAGGGGGAAATGAAAAACTGTTTTTT
CDR3 protein: CASSLGSGGNEKLFF
V gene: TRBV11-2
D gene: TRBD1
J gene: TRBJ1-4
clone size: .

CDR3 DNA: TGTGCCAGCAGAGAACACACGGAGCAACTCTATGGCTACACCTTC
CDR3 protein: CASREHTEQLYGYTF
V gene: TRBV28
D gene: .
J gene: TRBJ1-2
clone size: .